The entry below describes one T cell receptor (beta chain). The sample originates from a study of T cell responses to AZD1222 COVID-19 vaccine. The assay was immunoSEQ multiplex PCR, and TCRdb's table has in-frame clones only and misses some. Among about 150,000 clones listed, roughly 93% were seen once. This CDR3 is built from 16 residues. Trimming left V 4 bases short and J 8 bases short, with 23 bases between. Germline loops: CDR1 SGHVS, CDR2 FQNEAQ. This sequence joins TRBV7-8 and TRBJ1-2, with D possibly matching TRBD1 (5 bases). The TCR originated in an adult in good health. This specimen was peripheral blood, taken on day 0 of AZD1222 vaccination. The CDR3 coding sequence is TGTGCCAGCAGCTGGGGACGGGGGAAGGATAGGGGCGGCTACACCTTC. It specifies CASSWGRGKDRGGYTF.